Presented here are 16 T cell receptor beta chains from one specimen sequenced in a study of control samples from healthy donors and cancer patients. Clones were read by immunoSEQ multiplex PCR, and TCRdb kept only the in-frame ones, dropping some. The sample records some 14,000 clones, about 80% being singletons. Sequences were obtained from formalin-fixed, paraffin-embedded tissue. The receptors stem from a female donor with lung cancer.

This rearrangement joins TRBV6-2 or TRBV6-3 to TRBJ2-7; the D is unclear. The germline V and J ends were trimmed by 4 bases and 4 bases, with 5 bases remaining between them. The CDR3 length is 11 residues. From germline, CDR1 is MNHEY and CDR2 SVGEGT. The CDR3: CASSSEYEQYF. In nucleotides, the CDR3 is TGTGCCAGCAGTTCGGAATACGAGCAGTACTTC.

The rearrangement uses TRBV9 and TRBJ2-1; no reliable D call. This CDR3 comprises 14 residues. V lost 3 bases and J 2 bases, leaving 9 bases between the germline ends. Per the germline V gene, CDR1 is SGDLS and CDR2 is YYNGEE. The CDR3 sequence: CASSEGRTYNEQFF. In DNA, the CDR3 is TGTGCCAGCAGCGAAGGCAGGACCTACAATGAGCAGTTCTTC. Full variable domain (missing parts from reference TRBV9 and TRBJ2-1): DSGVTQTPKHLITATGQRVTLRCSPRSGDLSVYWYQQSLDQGLQFLIQYYNGEERAKGNILERFSAQQFPDLHSELNLSSLELGDSALYFCASSEGRTYNEQFFGPGTRLTVL.

This rearrangement joins TRBV6-2 or TRBV6-3 to TRBJ2-1; D is unclear. The CDR3 runs 16 residues. Deletions cut 7 bases from V and 5 bases from J, with 21 bases between. The germline CDR1 and CDR2 sequences are MNHEY and SVGEGT. In DNA, the CDR3 is TGTGCCAGCACCCCAAGCGTGGCACTACGCCACAATGAGCAGTTCTTC. It encodes CASTPSVALRHNEQFF.

This clone has a handful of counts. V usage is TRBV11-2 and J usage is TRBJ1-4, with D possibly being TRBD1 (5 bases). Trimming took off 5 bases at V and 0 bases at J, with 10 bases between the two ends. This CDR3 comprises 15 residues. Germline V gene sequence: CDR1 SGHAT, CDR2 FQNNGV. The CDR3 DNA follows: TGTGCCAGCAGCACCTTAGGGGCAACTAATGAAAAACTGTTTTTT. Translated: CASSTLGATNEKLFF. Looking up the rest from reference TRBV11-2 and TRBJ1-4 gives the full variable domain: EAGVAQSPRYKIIEKRQSVAFWCNPISGHATLYWYQQILGQGPKLLIQFQNNGVVDDSQLPKDRFSAERLKGVDSTLKIQPAKLEDSAVYLCASSTLGATNEKLFFGSGTQLSVL.

This clone is large by share. The rearrangement links TRBV4-3 to TRBJ1-1; D uncertain. There are 14 residues in the CDR3. Germline assignment: CDR1 LGHNA and CDR2 YSLEER. V lost 1 base, J lost 9 bases, and 15 bases lay in between. The CDR3 is CASSQVFVRAKAFF. The CDR3 nucleotides are TGCGCCAGCAGCCAAGTCTTTGTCAGAGCGAAAGCTTTCTTT.

CDR3 region: CASSSGAGEQYF. The CDR3 region has the DNA TGTGCCAGCAGCTCTGGAGCTGGCGAGCAGTACTTC. The chain recombines TRBV13 with TRBJ2-7, with unresolved D. Trimming shortened V by 4 bases and J by 6 bases, and 10 bases separated the two germline ends. The CDR3 is 12 residues long. Per the germline V gene, CDR1 is PRHDT and CDR2 is FYEKMQ (reference sequence). Variable domain in full (rest from reference TRBV13 and TRBJ2-7): AAGVIQSPRHLIKEKRETATLKCYPIPRHDTVYWYQQGPGQDPQFLISFYEKMQSDKGSIPDRFSAQQFSDYHSELNMSSLELGDSALYFCASSSGAGEQYFGPGTRLTVT.

The V call is TRBV7-2, the J call TRBJ2-3; D may be TRBD2 (7 bases). The CDR3 contains 14 residues. V dropped 5 bases and J dropped 6 bases, with 15 bases sitting between them. CDR1 is SGHTA, CDR2 FQGNSA, per germline. The CDR3, as DNA: TGTGCCAGCAGCGGAGGGGGGGCAACGGATACGCAGTATTTT. Protein sequence: CASSGGGATDTQYF.

V gene TRBV4-2 combines with J gene TRBJ2-1; no definite D call. The V end lost 1 base, the J end lost 2 bases, and 9 bases lay between the germline ends. Germline-derived CDR1 and CDR2 are LGHNA and YNFKEQ. This CDR3 region has 15 residues. Here the CDR3 DNA reads TGTGCCAGCAGCCAAGTTTCCTCAACCTACAATGAGCAGTTCTTC. As protein: CASSQVSSTYNEQFF.

The chain uses TRBV5-6 and TRBJ2-1; TRBD2 matches at 12 bases. This CDR3 has 16 amino acids. The germline gives CDR1 SGHDT, CDR2 YYEEEE. Losses at the gene ends were 2 bases for V and 3 bases for J; bases not matched to a gene: 3. The CDR3 DNA reads as TGTGCCAGCAGCTTCCCTAGCGGGGGGGACTACAATGAGCAGTTCTTC. Its protein is CASSFPSGGDYNEQFF.

With respect to this clone: Other DNA sequences in the same sample also yield this CDR3. The chain employs TRBV7-2 and TRBJ2-1, with D unresolved. The CDR3 totals 12 residues. Germline CDR1 reads SGHTA; CDR2 reads FQGNSA. V gave up 6 bases and J gave up 7 bases, with 10 bases separating them. Here the CDR3 reads CASSFYNNEQFF. Here the CDR3 DNA reads TGTGCCAGCAGTTTCTACAATAATGAGCAGTTCTTC.

For the CDR3, the DNA is TGTGCCAGCACCCGCAACTCTGGGGCCAACGTCCTGACTTTC. It specifies CASTRNSGANVLTF. The V gene is TRBV5-6, the J gene TRBJ2-6; no reliable D call. Germline-derived CDR1 and CDR2 are SGHDT and YYEEEE. CDR3 length: 14 residues. The V end was cut by 6 bases, the J end by 0 bases, with 7 bases between.

The table lists this clone with a few counts. V usage is TRBV7-2 and J usage is TRBJ1-2, with TRBD1 as a possible D gene (6 bases). Trimming shortened V by 2 bases and J by 4 bases, and 14 bases separated the two germline ends. The CDR3 length is 15 residues. The germline V gene has CDR1 SGHTA and CDR2 FQGNSA. For the CDR3, the DNA is TGTGCCAGCAGCTTAAACGTGGGGGCGATCTATGGCTACACCTTC. Translated: CASSLNVGAIYGYTF.

In this sample, this clone turned up once. In nucleotides, the CDR3 is TGTGCCAGCAGCTTAGACGGGATACTTCTCCAGTTCTTC. It codes for CASSLDGILLQFF. The chain has TRBV11-2 and TRBJ2-1; D might be TRBD2 (5 bases). V was shortened by 0 bases and J by 13 bases, with 13 bases between the two germline ends. In germline, CDR1 is SGHAT, CDR2 FQNNGV. This CDR3 is 13 amino acids long. The full variable domain, in which reference TRBV11-2 and TRBJ2-1 provide the parts outside the CDR3, is EAGVAQSPRYKIIEKRQSVAFWCNPISGHATLYWYQQILGQGPKLLIQFQNNGVVDDSQLPKDRFSAERLKGVDSTLKIQPAKLEDSAVYLCASSLDGILLQFFGPGTRLTVL.

The chain is built from TRBV9 and TRBJ1-1, with 9 bases matching TRBD1. Germline V lookup: CDR1 SGDLS, CDR2 YYNGEE. The CDR3 contains 15 residues. V shed 0 bases, J shed 5 bases, and the junction held 5 bases outside the gene matches. The CDR3 DNA reads as TGTGCCAGCAGCGTAGCATGGACAGGGGATACTGAAGCTTTCTTT. Translated: CASSVAWTGDTEAFF.

This clone is medium-sized by share. This chain links TRBV4-3 with TRBJ2-7, with D possibly matching TRBD2 (5 bases). The V end lost 3 bases, the J end lost 0 bases, and 15 bases lay between the germline ends. The germline gives CDR1 LGHNA, CDR2 YSLEER. This CDR3 is built from 16 residues. CDR3 DNA sequence: TGCGCCAGCAGCCATAGACCGGGGTTGGCCTCCTACGAGCAGTACTTC. Its protein is CASSHRPGLASYEQYF.

The chain recombines TRBV6-5 with TRBJ1-2; D unresolved. V shed 6 bases and J shed 8 bases, with 13 bases lying between them. The CDR3 runs 12 residues. From germline, CDR1 is MNHEY and CDR2 SVGAGI. CDR3 residues: CASRNWEGGYTF. For the CDR3, the DNA is TGTGCCAGCAGAAATTGGGAGGGCGGCTACACCTTC.